This T cell receptor (beta chain) was captured by sequencing in a study of blood T cell repertoires in COVID-19. V was shortened by 6 bases and J by 1 base, with 11 bases between the two germline ends. This CDR3 region has 14 residues. From germline, CDR1 is SEHNR and CDR2 FQNEAQ (reference sequence). This clone was seen just once. Some clones are missing from TCRdb's copy, which holds only in-frame ones; the method was immunoSEQ multiplex PCR. The data hold about 190,000 clones, with 88% observed a single time. The clonotype was recovered from a man aged 35-49 years with active or convalescent COVID-19. The chain recombines TRBV7-9 with TRBJ2-3; D is possibly TRBD1 (5 bases). Sequenced material: peripheral blood. This chain's CDR3 is CASRRQIRTDTQYF. The CDR3 nucleotides are TGTGCCAGCAGGCGACAGATTCGCACAGATACGCAGTATTTT.